The clone carrying this T cell receptor beta chain was detected ten times or more. The antigen remains undetermined. The data were taken from a study of early T cells in non-severe SARS-CoV-2 infection. About the study: The sequenced material was bulk RNA from unsorted whole blood, and its chains were unpaired. Findings and limits, study-wide: Anti-spike CD8 responses were favored by VDJdb matching, which missed private and CD4 specificities.

The CDR3 is 18 residues long. In germline, CDR1 is KGHDR, CDR2 SFDVKD. J lost 2 bases, V lost 7 bases, and 14 bases had no gene match. Individual cDNA molecules received unique molecular identifiers during library preparation. TCRdb reprocessed the 5' RACE reads with MiXCR, giving one entry per CDR3 protein. Of fewer than 55,000 distinct CDR3 sequences listed, around a tenth were seen once; the top ten hold 4.2%. Material for sequencing was whole blood. This chain connects TRBV24-1 to TRBJ2-2, with TRBD1 identical over 8 bases. The sequence came from an adult who was a healthcare worker with PCR-confirmed SARS-CoV-2 infection or an uninfected control (not recorded which). CDR3 protein: CATRPGTGANLNTGELFF. The CDR3 DNA is TGTGCCACCAGGCCAGGGACAGGCGCAAACTTAAACACCGGGGAGCTGTTTTTT.